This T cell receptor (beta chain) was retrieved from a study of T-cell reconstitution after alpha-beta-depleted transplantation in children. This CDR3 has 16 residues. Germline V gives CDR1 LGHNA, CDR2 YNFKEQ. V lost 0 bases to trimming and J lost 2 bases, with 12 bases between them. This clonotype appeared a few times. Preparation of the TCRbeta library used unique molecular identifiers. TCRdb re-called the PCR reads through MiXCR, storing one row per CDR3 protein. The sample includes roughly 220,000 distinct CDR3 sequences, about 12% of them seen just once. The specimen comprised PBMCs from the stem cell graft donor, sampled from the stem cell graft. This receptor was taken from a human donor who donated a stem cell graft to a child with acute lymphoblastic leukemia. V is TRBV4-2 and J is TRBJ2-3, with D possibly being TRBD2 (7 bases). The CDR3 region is CASSQEAGAFTDTQYF. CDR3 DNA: TGTGCCAGCAGCCAAGAGGCGGGGGCCTTCACAGATACGCAGTATTTT.